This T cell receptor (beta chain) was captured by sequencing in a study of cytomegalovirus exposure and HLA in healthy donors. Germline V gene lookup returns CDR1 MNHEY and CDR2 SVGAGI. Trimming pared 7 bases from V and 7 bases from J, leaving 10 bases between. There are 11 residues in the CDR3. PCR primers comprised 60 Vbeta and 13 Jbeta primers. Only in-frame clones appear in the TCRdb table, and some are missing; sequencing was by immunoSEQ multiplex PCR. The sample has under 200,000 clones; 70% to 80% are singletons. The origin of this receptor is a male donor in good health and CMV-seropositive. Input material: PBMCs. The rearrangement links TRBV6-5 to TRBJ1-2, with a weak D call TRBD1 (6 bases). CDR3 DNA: TGTGCCAGCACATCAGGGGCTGGCTACACCTTC. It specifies CASTSGAGYTF.